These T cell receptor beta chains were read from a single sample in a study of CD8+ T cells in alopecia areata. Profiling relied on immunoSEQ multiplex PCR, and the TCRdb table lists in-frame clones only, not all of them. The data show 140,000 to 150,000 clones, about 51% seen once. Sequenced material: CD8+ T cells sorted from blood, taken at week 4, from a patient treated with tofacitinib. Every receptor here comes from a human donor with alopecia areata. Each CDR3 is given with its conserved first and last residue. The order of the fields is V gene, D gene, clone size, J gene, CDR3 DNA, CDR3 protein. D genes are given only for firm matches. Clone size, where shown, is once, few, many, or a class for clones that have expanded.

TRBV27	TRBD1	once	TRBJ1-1	TGTGCCAGCAGTTCAGGACAGGGATACGCTTTCTTT	CASSSGQGYAFF
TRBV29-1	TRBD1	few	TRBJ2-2	TGCAGCGTTGAAGATCCATCGTGGGGGACAGCGAACACCGGGGAGCTGTTTTTT	CSVEDPSWGTANTGELFF
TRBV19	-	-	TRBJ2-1	TGTGCCAGTAGTATAGATCTACCCGGGGGTTCGTACAATGAGCAGTTCTTC	CASSIDLPGGSYNEQFF
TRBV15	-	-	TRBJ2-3	TGTGCCACCAGGGGTTGGGGACATGGAGCAGATACGCAGTATTTT	CATRGWGHGADTQYF
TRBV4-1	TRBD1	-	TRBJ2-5	TGCGCCAGCAGCCCGCGGGACAGGGCGATCCAAGAGACCCAGTACTTC	CASSPRDRAIQETQYF
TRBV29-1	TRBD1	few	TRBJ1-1	TGCAGCGTGGGGACAGACTTGAACACTGAAGCTTTCTTT	CSVGTDLNTEAFF
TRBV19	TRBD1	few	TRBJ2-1	TGTGCCAGTAGTTCCCGGACAGGGGTCTACAATGAGCAGTTCTTC	CASSSRTGVYNEQFF
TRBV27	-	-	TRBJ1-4	TGTGCCAGCAGTTCTGTGGGCGCGGGTGAAAAACTGTTTTTT	CASSSVGAGEKLFF
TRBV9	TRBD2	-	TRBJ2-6	TGTGCCAGCAGCGTCCTTCTGCGGGGGGCGCACTCTGGGGCCAACGTCCTGACTTTC	CASSVLLRGAHSGANVLTF
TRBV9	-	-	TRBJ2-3	TGTGCCAGCAGCGTAGGGACTTTCGAAGATACGCAGTATTTT	CASSVGTFEDTQYF
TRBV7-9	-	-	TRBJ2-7	TGTGCCAGCAGCTCCCTTCATGGGGGGCTCGACGAGCAGTACTTC	CASSSLHGGLDEQYF
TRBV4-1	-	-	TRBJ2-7	TGCGCCAGCAGCCCCATATGGACGGCAGAGAGTTACTACGAGCAGTACTTC	CASSPIWTAESYYEQYF
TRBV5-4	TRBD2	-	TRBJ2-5	TGTGCCAGCAGCCCCGGAGGAGGGCTAGCGGGGGGGCCAGAGACCCAGTACTTC	CASSPGGGLAGGPETQYF
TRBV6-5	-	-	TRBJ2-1	TGTGCCAGCAGTTATAGCGAAAGCTCCTACAATGAGCAGTTCTTC	CASSYSESSYNEQFF
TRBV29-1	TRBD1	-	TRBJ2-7	TGCAGCGTTGAAGATGGGGACAGGGAGGGCTACTACTACGAGCAGTACTTC	CSVEDGDREGYYYEQYF
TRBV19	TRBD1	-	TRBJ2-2	TGTGCCAGTAGGAGCGACAGGGGCGATACCTTCGCGAACACCGGGGAGCTGTTTTTT	CASRSDRGDTFANTGELFF
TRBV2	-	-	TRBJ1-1	TGTGCCAGCATAACCTCAGGGAACACTGAAGCTTTCTTT	CASITSGNTEAFF
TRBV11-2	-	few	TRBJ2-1	TGTGCCAGCAGTTCGACAGCCTCCTACAATGAGCAGTTCTTC	CASSSTASYNEQFF
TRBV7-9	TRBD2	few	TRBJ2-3	TGTGCCAGCAGCACCGCCCGTAGCGGGGAAAGCACAGATACGCAGTATTTT	CASSTARSGESTDTQYF
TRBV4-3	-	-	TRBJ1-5	TGCGCCAGCAGCCAAGATCGGGTTGGAGTCCCCAATCAGCCCCAGCATTTT	CASSQDRVGVPNQPQHF
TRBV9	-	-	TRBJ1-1	TGTGCCAGCAGCGTAGAGGGGGATGTGGACCTGAACACTGAAGCTTTCTTT	CASSVEGDVDLNTEAFF
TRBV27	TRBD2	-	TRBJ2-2	TGTGCCAGCAGCCTTCTGACTAGCGGGGGGGCGAACACCGGGGAGCTGTTTTTT	CASSLLTSGGANTGELFF
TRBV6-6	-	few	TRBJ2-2	TGTGCCAGCAGTTACGCCGGAGGGGTTGCCGGGGAGCTGTTTTTT	CASSYAGGVAGELFF
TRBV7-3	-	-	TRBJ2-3	TGTGCCAGCAGCTCGCTCGGCAGAACTAGCACAGATACGCAGTATTTT	CASSSLGRTSTDTQYF
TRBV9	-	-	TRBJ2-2	TGTGCCAGCAGCGTATATTCCGGGTTCTCCGGGGAGCTGTTTTTT	CASSVYSGFSGELFF
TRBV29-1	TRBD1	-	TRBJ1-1	TGCAGCGTTTGGACAGGGCTGAACACTGAAGCTTTCTTT	CSVWTGLNTEAFF
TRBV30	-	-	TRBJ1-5	TGTGCCTGGAGTGCCGGGACTTTAAGCAATCAGCCCCAGCATTTT	CAWSAGTLSNQPQHF
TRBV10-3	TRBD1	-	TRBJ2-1	TGTGCCATCAGCGAACCGGGACAGAGGTACAATGAGCAGTTCTTC	CAISEPGQRYNEQFF
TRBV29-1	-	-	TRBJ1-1	TGCAGCGTTGAAGACGGGAACACTGAAGCTTTCTTT	CSVEDGNTEAFF
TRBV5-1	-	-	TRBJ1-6	TGCGCCAGCAGCTTGCGGAATAATTCACCCCTCCACTTT	CASSLRNNSPLHF
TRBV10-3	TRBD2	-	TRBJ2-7	TGTGCCATCAGTGACCCTAGACTAGCGGAGTCCTACGAGCAGTACTTC	CAISDPRLAESYEQYF
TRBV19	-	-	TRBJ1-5	TGTGCCAGTAGTGTGTGGGGGTCGGGCAATCAGCCCCAGCATTTT	CASSVWGSGNQPQHF
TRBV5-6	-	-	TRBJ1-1	TGTGCCAGCAGCGAGGGAGACACTGAAGCTTTCTTT	CASSEGDTEAFF
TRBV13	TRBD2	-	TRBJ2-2	TGTGCCAGCGCCCGGGGGGACGGGGAGCTGTTTTTT	CASARGDGELFF
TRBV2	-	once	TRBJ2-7	TGTGCCAGCAGTGAACTAGAACGGGACGTAGCCTACGAGCAGTACTTC	CASSELERDVAYEQYF
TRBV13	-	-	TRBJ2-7	TGTGCCAGCAGCTCAGGGAGGGAGCAGTACTTC	CASSSGREQYF
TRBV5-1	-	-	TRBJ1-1	TGCGCCAGCTTTCTAACAGGGCACACTGAAGCTTTCTTT	CASFLTGHTEAFF
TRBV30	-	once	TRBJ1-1	TGTGCCTGGGGGTTAGGGGTTACGAACACTGAAGCTTTCTTT	CAWGLGVTNTEAFF